Following are 20 T cell receptor beta chains from one sample sequenced in a study of cytomegalovirus exposure and HLA in healthy donors. PCR was performed using 60 Vbeta and 13 Jbeta primers. Profiling relied on immunoSEQ multiplex PCR, and the TCRdb table lists in-frame clones only, not all of them. The sample lists approximately 290,000 clones; roughly 80% were seen once. Sequenced: PBMCs. These receptors came from a girl aged 2-15 years in good health and CMV-seronegative.

This chain connects TRBV6-6 to TRBJ1-1, with D perhaps TRBD1 (5 bases). The CDR3 is 14 residues long. Per germline, CDR1 MNHNY and CDR2 SVGAGI (reference sequence). Trimming stripped 2 bases from V and 3 bases from J, with 10 bases between. The CDR3 DNA follows: TGTGCCAGCAGTTACAGGCGGGGGGACACTGAAGCTTTCTTT. It encodes CASSYRRGDTEAFF.

The rearrangement joins TRBV18 to TRBJ2-5; 11 bases match TRBD1. The J call may be mistaken, given a closer DNA end match to TRBJ2-7. The CDR3 extends over 17 amino acids. CDR1 and CDR2 (germline): KGHSH, LQKENI. The CDR3 sequence: CASSPRDRGYTANEQYF. The CDR3 nucleotides are TGTGCCAGCTCACCACGGGACAGGGGGTATACGGCTAACGAGCAGTACTTC.

The chain couples TRBV13 to TRBJ2-7, with D possibly TRBD1 on 5 matching bases. Germline V gives CDR1 PRHDT, CDR2 FYEKMQ (reference sequence). V lost 2 bases, J lost 4 bases, and 9 bases lay in between. CDR3 size: 13 residues. The CDR3 DNA sequence: TGTGCCAGCAGCTTACAGGGCTCTTACGAGCAGTACTTC. It translates to CASSLQGSYEQYF. The variable domain in full, with the rest retrieved from reference TRBV13 and TRBJ2-7, is AAGVIQSPRHLIKEKRETATLKCYPIPRHDTVYWYQQGPGQDPQFLISFYEKMQSDKGSIPDRFSAQQFSDYHSELNMSSLELGDSALYFCASSLQGSYEQYFGPGTRLTVT.

This rearrangement joins TRBV5-1 to TRBJ2-1, with 9 bases identical to TRBD2. CDR1 and CDR2 (germline): SGHRS, YFSETQ. Germline trimming cut 5 bases from V and 7 bases from J; bases unmatched to any gene: 7. The CDR3 spans 14 residues. The CDR3 protein is CASSWREGGNEQFF. The CDR3 DNA reads TGCGCCAGCAGTTGGCGGGAGGGCGGGAATGAGCAGTTCTTC.

Comments on this clone: The junction departs from the called germline gene at one end, perhaps through a read error. The chain combines TRBV7-9 with TRBJ1-2; D is unclear. The CDR3 is 11 amino acids. Per germline, CDR1 SEHNR and CDR2 FQNEAQ (reference sequence). The CDR3 loop is CAIPAGDGHTF. The CDR3 DNA sequence: TGTGCCATCCCGGCGGGAGATGGCCACACCTTC.

This chain uses TRBV7-9 with TRBJ2-7; possibly TRBD1 for D (5 bases). The germline V gene has CDR1 SEHNR and CDR2 FQNEAQ (reference sequence). The CDR3 contains 13 residues. V was trimmed by 3 bases and J by 4 bases, leaving 10 bases between them. CDR3 DNA: TGTGCCAGCAGCTTCACTCAGGGTTACGAGCAGTACTTC. Translation gives CASSFTQGYEQYF.

The chain links TRBV11-2 to TRBJ1-5; a possible D gene is TRBD1 (6 bases). Germline CDR1 reads SGHAT; CDR2 reads FQNNGV. The CDR3 runs to 19 residues. The V end lost 5 bases, the J end lost 1 base, and 24 bases lay between the germline ends. The CDR3 loop reads CASSMVGHRRVVSNQPQHF. The CDR3 coding sequence is TGTGCCAGCAGCATGGTGGGACACCGAAGGGTGGTGAGCAATCAGCCCCAGCATTTT. Full variable domain (missing parts from reference TRBV11-2 and TRBJ1-5): EAGVAQSPRYKIIEKRQSVAFWCNPISGHATLYWYQQILGQGPKLLIQFQNNGVVDDSQLPKDRFSAERLKGVDSTLKIQPAKLEDSAVYLCASSMVGHRRVVSNQPQHFGDGTRLSIL.

This clone was picked up a small number of times. The rearrangement links TRBV10-3 to TRBJ2-1; a weak D match, TRBD2 (5 bases). This CDR3 has 15 residues. V dropped 10 bases and J dropped 3 bases, with 19 bases sitting between them. Germline values: CDR1 ENHRY, CDR2 SYGVKD. The CDR3 reads CATSPSDGNYNEQFF. As DNA, the CDR3 is TGTGCCACCTCACCGTCGGACGGGAACTACAATGAGCAGTTCTTC.

V usage is TRBV7-2 and J usage is TRBJ2-3; TRBD2 matches at 10 bases. The V gene end was trimmed by 2 bases and the J gene end by 0 bases; junction bases not matched to a gene: 5. Germline lookup yields CDR1 SGHTA and CDR2 FQGNSA. The CDR3 runs to 17 residues. This chain's CDR3 is CASSLQAGGISTDTQYF. The CDR3 bases are TGTGCCAGCAGCTTACAAGCGGGGGGGATAAGCACAGATACGCAGTATTTT.

The V gene is TRBV7-9, the J gene TRBJ2-5; D perhaps matches TRBD1 (5 bases). V was pared by 1 base and J by 7 bases, with 7 bases between. Germline CDR1 is SEHNR and CDR2 is FQNEAQ (reference sequence). The CDR3 is 12 residues long. DNA of the CDR3: TGTGCCAGCAGCTTAGAAGGGGCGACCCAGTACTTC. This gives the protein CASSLEGATQYF.

The CDR3 protein is CASSIRVSYEQYF. CDR3 DNA: TGTGCCAGCAGCATTAGAGTCTCCTACGAGCAGTACTTC. The chain joins TRBV7-2 to TRBJ2-7; D gene uncertain. V gave up 5 bases and J gave up 0 bases, with 8 bases separating them. The V gene's germline CDR1 is SGHTA and CDR2 FQGNSA. CDR3 length: 13 residues.

V usage is TRBV11-1 and J usage is TRBJ1-1; perhaps TRBD1 as D (6 bases). Germline loops: CDR1 SGHAT, CDR2 FQDESV (reference sequence). The CDR3 is 14 residues long. V lost 5 bases to trimming and J lost 2 bases, with 12 bases between them. The CDR3 nucleotides read TGTGCCAGCAGCCCCAGGGGAGTTAACACTGAAGCTTTCTTT. Protein sequence: CASSPRGVNTEAFF.

This clone was seen only a few times. The rearrangement links TRBV27 to TRBJ2-1, with TRBD2 matching over 8 bases. V trimming: 8 bases; J trimming: 6 bases; junction bases outside the gene matches: 15. The CDR3 covers 16 residues. CDR1 is MNHEY and CDR2 is SMNVEV in the germline V gene (reference sequence). The CDR3 spells CASGFPGDGTSNEQFF. CDR3 nucleotide sequence: TGTGCCAGCGGCTTTCCAGGAGACGGGACTAGCAATGAGCAGTTCTTC.

The chain uses TRBV9 and TRBJ2-2, with 7 positions matching TRBD1. V lost 4 bases to trimming and J lost 8 bases; unmatched junction nucleotides: 5. The CDR3 is 13 amino acids. From germline, CDR1 is SGDLS and CDR2 YYNGEE. The CDR3 loop reads CASSPTGPGELFF. Here the CDR3 DNA reads TGTGCCAGCAGCCCGACAGGGCCGGGGGAGCTGTTTTTT.

This sequence joins TRBV9 and TRBJ1-2; D remains ambiguous. Trimming took off 3 bases at V and 6 bases at J, with 12 bases between the two ends. Per the germline V gene, CDR1 is SGDLS and CDR2 is YYNGEE. CDR3 length: 13 residues. The DNA of the CDR3 is TGTGCCAGCAGCGCCCGACGGGTGGATGGCTACACCTTC. Amino acid sequence: CASSARRVDGYTF.

The chain carries TRBV7-9 and TRBJ2-7, with 7 bases matching TRBD1. The CDR3 is made up of 13 amino acids. With 8 bases clipped from V and 5 bases from J, the junction kept 9 bases outside the gene matches. CDR1 is SEHNR and CDR2 is FQNEAQ in the germline V gene (reference sequence). CDR3 in amino acids: CASQKTGVDEQYF. The CDR3 DNA sequence: TGTGCCAGCCAAAAAACAGGGGTCGACGAGCAGTACTTC.

The chain combines TRBV7-9 with TRBJ2-7, with 9 bases fitting TRBD1. Germline values: CDR1 SEHNR, CDR2 FQNEAQ (reference sequence). Trimming removed 4 bases from V and 4 bases from J; junction bases left unmatched: 11. The CDR3 covers 16 residues. The CDR3 loop reads CASSSAKGTGSYEQYF. The CDR3 coding sequence is TGTGCCAGCAGCTCAGCCAAGGGGACAGGGTCTTACGAGCAGTACTTC.

This rearrangement joins TRBV5-4 to TRBJ1-1; unclear D gene. Germline V gene sequence: CDR1 SGHNT, CDR2 YYREEE (reference sequence). The V and J ends lost 4 bases and 12 bases respectively, with 13 bases between them. This CDR3 contains 11 residues. The CDR3 region has the DNA TGTGCCAGCAGCCTGGGCCGTGAGTCTTTCTTT. Protein product: CASSLGRESFF. The variable domain in full, with the rest retrieved from reference TRBV5-4 and TRBJ1-1, is ETGVTQSPTHLIKTRGQQVTLRCSSQSGHNTVSWYQQALGQGPQFIFQYYREEENGRGNFPPRFSGLQFPNYSSELNVNALELDDSALYLCASSLGRESFFGQGTRLTVV.

This sequence joins TRBV27 and TRBJ2-2; TRBD1 matches at 7 bases. Germline loops: CDR1 MNHEY, CDR2 SMNVEV (reference sequence). The CDR3 covers 14 residues. J lost 1 base, V lost 6 bases, and 2 bases had no gene match. Here the CDR3 reads CASRWTGNTGELFF. DNA for the CDR3: TGTGCCAGCAGGTGGACAGGGAACACCGGGGAGCTGTTTTTT.

This clone was picked up a small number of times. The chain links TRBV6-5 to TRBJ1-1, with 8 nucleotides matching TRBD1. Trimming took 4 bases from V and 5 from J; bases not matched to a gene: 9. The CDR3 is 15 amino acids. Germline lookup yields CDR1 MNHEY and CDR2 SVGAGI. CDR3 protein: CASSSLQGALTEAFF. CDR3 DNA: TGTGCCAGCAGTTCCCTTCAGGGGGCGCTGACTGAAGCTTTCTTT.